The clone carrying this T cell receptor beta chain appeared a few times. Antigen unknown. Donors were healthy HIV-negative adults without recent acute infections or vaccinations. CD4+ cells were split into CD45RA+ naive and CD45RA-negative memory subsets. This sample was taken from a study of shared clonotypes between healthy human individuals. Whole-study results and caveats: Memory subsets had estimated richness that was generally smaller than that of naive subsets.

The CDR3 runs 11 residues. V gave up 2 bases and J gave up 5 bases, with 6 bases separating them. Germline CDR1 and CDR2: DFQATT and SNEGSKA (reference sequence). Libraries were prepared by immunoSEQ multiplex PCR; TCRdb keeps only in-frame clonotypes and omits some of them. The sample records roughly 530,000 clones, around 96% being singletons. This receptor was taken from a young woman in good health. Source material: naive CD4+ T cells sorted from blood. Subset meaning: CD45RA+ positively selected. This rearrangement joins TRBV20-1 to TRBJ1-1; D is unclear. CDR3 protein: CSARKGTEAFF. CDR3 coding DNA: TGCAGTGCTAGAAAAGGGACTGAAGCTTTCTTT.